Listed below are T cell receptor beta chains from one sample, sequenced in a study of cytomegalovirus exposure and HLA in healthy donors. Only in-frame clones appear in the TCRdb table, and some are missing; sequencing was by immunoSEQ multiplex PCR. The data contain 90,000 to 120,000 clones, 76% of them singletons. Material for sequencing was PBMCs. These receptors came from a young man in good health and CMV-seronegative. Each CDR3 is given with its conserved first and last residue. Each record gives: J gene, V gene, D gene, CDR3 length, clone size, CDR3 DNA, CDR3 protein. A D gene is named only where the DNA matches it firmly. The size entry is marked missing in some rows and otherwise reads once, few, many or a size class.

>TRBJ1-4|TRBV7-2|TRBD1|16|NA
TGTGCCAGCAGCCTTTTGCAGGGGGCGCGTGTTGAAAAACTGTTTTTT
CASSLLQGARVEKLFF
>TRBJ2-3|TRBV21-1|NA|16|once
TGTGCCAGCGGGTCTCTAGCGGGGACCCCGCGGGATACGCAGTATTTT
CASGSLAGTPRDTQYF
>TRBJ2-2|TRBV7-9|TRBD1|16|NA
TGTGCCAGCAGCTTCCCGAAACAGGGGGAAACCGGGGAGCTGTTTTTT
CASSFPKQGETGELFF
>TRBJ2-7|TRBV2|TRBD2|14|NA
TGTGCCAGCATGTCTCTAGCGGCGACCTACGAGCAGTACTTC
CASMSLAATYEQYF
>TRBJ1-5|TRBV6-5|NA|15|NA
TGTGCCAGCAGCGGGAGGGGAGTAAGCAATCAGCCCCAGCATTTT
CASSGRGVSNQPQHF
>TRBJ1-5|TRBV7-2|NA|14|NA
TGTGCCAGCAGCCCTGGGGGCTTCAATCAGCCCCAGCATTTT
CASSPGGFNQPQHF
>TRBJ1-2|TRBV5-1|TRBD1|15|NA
TGCGCCAGCAGCGGGACAGGGTTCCTAACCGATGGCTACACCTTC
CASSGTGFLTDGYTF
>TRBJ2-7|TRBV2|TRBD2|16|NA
TGTGCCAGCACCACTAGCGGGGGGCTTAACCCCTACGAGCAGTACTTC
CASTTSGGLNPYEQYF
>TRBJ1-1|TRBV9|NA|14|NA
TGTGCCAGCAGCGTAGATGGCGGGAACACTGAAGCTTTCTTT
CASSVDGGNTEAFF
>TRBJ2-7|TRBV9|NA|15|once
TGTGCCAGCAGCGTAGAAGGGGGGGGTACCTACGAGCAGTACTTC
CASSVEGGGTYEQYF
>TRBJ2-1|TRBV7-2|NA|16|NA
TGTGCCAGCAGCTTAGGTACAGGGTACTCCTACAATGAGCAGTTCTTC
CASSLGTGYSYNEQFF
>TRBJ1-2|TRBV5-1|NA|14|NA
TGCGCCAGCAGCCGCCTAGAGGCTAACTATGGCTACACCTTC
CASSRLEANYGYTF
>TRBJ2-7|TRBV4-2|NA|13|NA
TGTGCCAGCAGCCAAGATCGACAGGTCGAGCAGTACTTC
CASSQDRQVEQYF
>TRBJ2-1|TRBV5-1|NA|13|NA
TGCGCCAGCAGCCAAGACAGTTACAATGAGCAGTTCTTC
CASSQDSYNEQFF
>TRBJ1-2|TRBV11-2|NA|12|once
TGTGCCAGCCGACCAGGGGCCTATGGCTACACCTTC
CASRPGAYGYTF
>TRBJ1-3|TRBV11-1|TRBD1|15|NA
TGTGCCAGCAGCTACCCGACAGGGACTGGAAACACCATATATTTT
CASSYPTGTGNTIYF
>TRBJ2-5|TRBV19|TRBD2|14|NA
TGTGCCAGTCGTACAACGGGGGGGGGAGAGACCCAGTACTTC
CASRTTGGGETQYF
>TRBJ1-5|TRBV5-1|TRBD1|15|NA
TGCGCCAGCAGCTTGGGACAGGGTGGGAATCAGCCCCAGCATTTT
CASSLGQGGNQPQHF
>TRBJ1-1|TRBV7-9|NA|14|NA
TGTGCCAGCAGCCAACAGCAGGGGAGCGCTGAAGCTTTCTTT
CASSQQQGSAEAFF
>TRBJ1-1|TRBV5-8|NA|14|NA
TGTGCCAGCAGCTTGCGGGGATTGGAGACTGAAGCTTTCTTT
CASSLRGLETEAFF
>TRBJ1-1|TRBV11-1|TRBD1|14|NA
TGTGCCAGCAGCTCCGGACAGGGTGGAACTGAAGCTTTCTTT
CASSSGQGGTEAFF
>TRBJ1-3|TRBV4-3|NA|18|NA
TGCGCCAGCAGCCATCCTCGGGGACACCTAAGCTCTGGAAACACCATATATTTT
CASSHPRGHLSSGNTIYF
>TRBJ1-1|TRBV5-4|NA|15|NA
TGTGCCAGCAGCCCCGGCGGCCCGGGGTACACTGAAGCTTTCTTT
CASSPGGPGYTEAFF
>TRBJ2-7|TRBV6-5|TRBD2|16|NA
TGTGCCAGCAGTTACTCTAGGACTAGCAGGGCTGCCGAGCAGTACTTC
CASSYSRTSRAAEQYF
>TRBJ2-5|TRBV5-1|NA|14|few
TGCGCCAGCAGCTTCGCCGTTGGCGGAGAGACCCAGTACTTC
CASSFAVGGETQYF
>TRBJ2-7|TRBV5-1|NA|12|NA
TGCGCCAGCAGCTCGACAGGTCCCGAGCAGTACTTC
CASSSTGPEQYF
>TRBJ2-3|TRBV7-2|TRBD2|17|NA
TGTGCCGTAGGAGAGGGGGGACTAGCGGCGCACACAGATACGCAGTATTTT
CAVGEGGLAAHTDTQYF
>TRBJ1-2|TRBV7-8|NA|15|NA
TGTGCCAGCAGCCCCATCATGAGGACTAACTATGGCTACACCTTC
CASSPIMRTNYGYTF